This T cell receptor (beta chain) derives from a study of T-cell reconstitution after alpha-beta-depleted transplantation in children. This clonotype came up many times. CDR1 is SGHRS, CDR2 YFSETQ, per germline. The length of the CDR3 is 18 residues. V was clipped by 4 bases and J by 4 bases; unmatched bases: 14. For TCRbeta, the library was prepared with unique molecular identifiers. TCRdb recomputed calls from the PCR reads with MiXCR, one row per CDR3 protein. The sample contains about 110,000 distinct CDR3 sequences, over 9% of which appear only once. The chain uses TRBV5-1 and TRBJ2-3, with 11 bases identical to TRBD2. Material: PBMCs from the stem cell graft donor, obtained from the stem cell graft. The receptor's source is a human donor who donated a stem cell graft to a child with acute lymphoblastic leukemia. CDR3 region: CASSPWGISGGAADTQYF. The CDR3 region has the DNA TGCGCCAGCAGCCCCTGGGGGATTAGCGGGGGGGCTGCAGATACGCAGTATTTT.